The 31 T cell receptor beta chains given below trace back to one sample, sequenced in a study of blood T cell repertoires in COVID-19. TCRdb's copy holds only in-frame clones and misses some; the assay was immunoSEQ multiplex PCR. The sample records 100,000 to 150,000 clones, 82% being singletons. The sequenced sample was peripheral blood. These TCRs come from a woman aged 70 to 79 with acute or convalescent COVID-19.

The genes are TRBV27 and TRBJ1-5; 8 positions match TRBD1. The germline V gene has CDR1 MNHEY and CDR2 SMNVEV (reference sequence). V gave up 4 bases and J gave up 4 bases; unmatched junction bases: 3. The CDR3 extends over 14 amino acids. The CDR3, as DNA: TGTGCCAGCAGTTCAGGGGGCATTAATCAGCCCCAGCATTTT. Its protein is CASSSGGINQPQHF.

The genes are TRBV30 and TRBJ1-5; D is unclear. The germline V and J ends were trimmed by 1 base and 7 bases, with 11 bases remaining between them. From germline, CDR1 is GTSNPN and CDR2 SVGIG (reference sequence). The CDR3 sequence is 13 residues long. CDR3: CAWSESGEQPQHF. CDR3 bases: TGTGCCTGGAGTGAATCCGGGGAGCAGCCCCAGCATTTT.

The gene calls are TRBV5-5 and TRBJ2-3; a possible D gene is TRBD2 (5 bases). Looked up from germline, CDR1 is SGHKS and CDR2 is YYEKEE (reference sequence). V lost 4 bases, J lost 0 bases, and 15 bases lay in between. The CDR3 length is 16 residues. The CDR3 region is CASSLQSAGSTDTQYF. CDR3 DNA sequence: TGTGCCAGCAGCCTCCAGAGTGCGGGCAGCACAGATACGCAGTATTTT.

The chain is built from TRBV11-3 and TRBJ2-5, with 12 bases fitting TRBD2. After removal of 4 bases from V and 4 bases from J, the junction contained 13 bases not matched to a gene. The CDR3 loop spans 18 amino acids. Germline V gene lookup returns CDR1 SGHNT and CDR2 YENEEA. CDR3 sequence: CASSSMMGRGLAGETQYF. CDR3 nucleotide sequence: TGTGCCAGCAGCTCTATGATGGGGAGGGGACTAGCGGGAGAGACCCAGTACTTC. Using reference TRBV11-3 and TRBJ2-5 for the parts outside the CDR3, the full variable domain is EAGVVQSPRYKIIEKKQPVAFWCNPISGHNTLYWYLQNLGQGPELLIRYENEEAVDDSQLPKDRFSAERLKGVDSTLKIQPAELGDSAVYLCASSSMMGRGLAGETQYFGPGTRLLVL.

The gene calls are TRBV29-1 and TRBJ1-1; D gene ambiguous. The CDR3 is 12 amino acids. Between the trimmed V and J ends, which lost 3 bases and 1 base, there was a span of 6 bases. Germline V gene data show CDR1 as SQVTM and CDR2 as ANQGSEA. The CDR3 region is CSVDSSNTEAFF. The CDR3, as DNA: TGCAGCGTTGATTCATCGAACACTGAAGCTTTCTTT.

This clone was observed a handful of times. This chain uses TRBV6-2 or TRBV6-3 with TRBJ1-3; possible D gene TRBD1, 5 bases. CDR1 and CDR2 (germline): MNHEY, SVGEGT. This CDR3 contains 17 residues. Trimming shortened V by 2 bases and J by 4 bases, and 18 bases separated the two germline ends. CDR3 region: CASSYDGRVFSGNTIYF. For the CDR3, the DNA is TGTGCCAGCAGTTACGATGGCAGGGTTTTTTCCGGAAACACCATATATTTT.

The genes are TRBV3-1 (or the pseudogene TRBV3-2) and TRBJ2-2; D may be TRBD1 (6 bases). Germline loops: CDR1 LGHDT, CDR2 YNNKEL (reference sequence). Trimming left V 2 bases short and J 6 bases short, with 7 bases between. The CDR3 consists of 13 residues. The CDR3 DNA sequence: TGTGCCAGCAGCCAATACAGGGCCGGGGAGCTGTTTTTT. As protein: CASSQYRAGELFF.

The J gene is TRBJ1-1, the V gene TRBV4-3, with D possibly TRBD1 on 5 matching bases. The CDR3 covers 16 residues. Germline V gene sequence: CDR1 LGHNA, CDR2 YSLEER. V gave up 0 bases and J gave up 3 bases, with 14 bases separating them. CDR3: CASSQDVRERYTEAFF. In DNA, the CDR3 is TGCGCCAGCAGCCAAGATGTCAGGGAACGTTACACTGAAGCTTTCTTT.

The chain combines TRBV24-1 with TRBJ2-3; D is unclear. This CDR3 region has 14 residues. V was clipped by 3 bases and J by 5 bases, with 11 bases between them. Germline assignment: CDR1 KGHDR and CDR2 SFDVKD. The CDR3, as DNA: TGTGCCACCAGTGATCCCAACAATCAAGATACGCAGTATTTT. Amino acids: CATSDPNNQDTQYF.

The chain carries TRBV11-2 and TRBJ1-2, with a tentative D call TRBD1 (6 bases). CDR1 is SGHAT, CDR2 FQNNGV, per germline. V lost 2 bases and J 2 bases, leaving 9 bases between the germline ends. The CDR3 loop spans 14 amino acids. The CDR3 coding sequence is TGTGCCAGCAGCTTAAGGGGGATAAACTATGGCTACACCTTC. Its translation is CASSLRGINYGYTF.

This chain connects TRBV7-3 to TRBJ2-3, with 12 bases lining up with TRBD2. The CDR3 runs to 15 residues. CDR1 and CDR2 (germline): SGHTA, FQGTGA. The junction had 2 bases not matched to a gene; V was cut back by 3 bases and J by 4 bases. The CDR3 is CASSLTSGGADTQYF. The CDR3 DNA sequence: TGTGCCAGCAGCTTGACTAGCGGGGGAGCAGATACGCAGTATTTT.

J is TRBJ1-5 and V is TRBV5-1, with D possibly being TRBD1 (6 bases). The V and J ends lost 4 bases and 0 bases respectively, with 11 bases between them. In germline, CDR1 is SGHRS, CDR2 YFSETQ. The CDR3 totals 15 residues. This CDR3 reads CASSPQGYSNQPQHF. The CDR3 DNA sequence: TGCGCCAGCAGCCCACAGGGTTATAGCAATCAGCCCCAGCATTTT.

Here the CDR3 reads CAIVGQGSYEQYF. As DNA, the CDR3 is TGTGCCATCGTGGGACAGGGGTCCTACGAGCAGTACTTC. The chain uses TRBV10-3 and TRBJ2-7; the match to TRBD1 covers 10 bases. Germline V gene sequence: CDR1 ENHRY, CDR2 SYGVKD. V lost 8 bases to trimming and J lost 1 base; unmatched junction nucleotides: 2. This CDR3 spans 13 amino acids.

This sequence joins TRBV11-2 and TRBJ1-2; D is uncertain. Trimming removed 2 bases from V and 4 bases from J, with 14 bases in between. The CDR3 extends over 15 amino acids. Germline V lookup: CDR1 SGHAT, CDR2 FQNNGV. The CDR3 DNA reads as TGTGCCAGCAGCTTATCCGCCGGAGAAATCTATGGCTACACCTTC. Amino acid sequence: CASSLSAGEIYGYTF.

The CDR3 sequence: CASSYGQPNTGELFF. CDR3 DNA: TGTGCCAGCAGTTACGGACAGCCGAACACCGGGGAGCTGTTTTTT. This chain uses TRBV6-5 with TRBJ2-2; D perhaps matches TRBD1 (6 bases). The CDR3 runs to 15 residues. From germline, CDR1 is MNHEY and CDR2 SVGAGI. Trimming shortened V by 2 bases and J by 0 bases, and 7 bases separated the two germline ends.

This clone was counted only a few times. The rearrangement joins TRBV6-5 to TRBJ1-2; D is undetermined. The CDR3 runs 12 residues. Germline CDR1 reads MNHEY; CDR2 reads SVGAGI. Trimming removed 4 bases from V and 8 bases from J, with 11 bases in between. CDR3 sequence reads: CASSSSSRGYTF. The CDR3 nucleotides read TGTGCCAGCAGTTCGAGCTCTCGGGGCTACACCTTC.

The chain recombines TRBV5-4 with TRBJ1-6, with TRBD1 identical over 7 bases. With V trimmed by 5 bases and J by 4 bases, 3 bases remained unmatched. This CDR3 is built from 14 residues. The germline CDR1 and CDR2 sequences are SGHNT and YYREEE (reference sequence). The CDR3 loop is CASSLDRYNSPLHF. In DNA, the CDR3 is TGTGCCAGCAGTCTGGACAGGTATAATTCACCCCTCCACTTT.

The rearrangement uses TRBV15 and TRBJ1-2; TRBD1 matches 10 bases. Trimming cost V 3 bases and J 4 bases; bases outside gene matches: 8. Germline CDR1 and CDR2: LNHNV and YYDKDF (reference sequence). The CDR3 covers 16 residues. CDR3 nucleotides: TGTGCCACCAGCAGGGAGTCCGGGACAGGGGTCTATGGCTACACCTTC. Translated: CATSRESGTGVYGYTF.

The chain uses TRBV2 and TRBJ1-1; the D gene is possibly TRBD1 (5 bases). The CDR3 runs to 13 residues. CDR1 is SNHLY, CDR2 FYNNEI, per germline. Trimming cost V 7 bases and J 1 base, with 10 bases left between them. CDR3 DNA sequence: TGTGCCAGCATCGGACACCCGAACACTGAAGCTTTCTTT. As protein: CASIGHPNTEAFF.

The rearrangement links TRBV3-1 (or the pseudogene TRBV3-2) to TRBJ2-2; TRBD2 aligns across 7 bases. V lost 2 bases to trimming and J lost 1 base; unmatched junction nucleotides: 10. Germline values: CDR1 LGHDT, CDR2 YNNKEL (reference sequence). There are 18 residues in the CDR3. The CDR3 nucleotides are TGTGCCAGCAGCCAAAAACCCGGGAGGAGAGTGAACACCGGGGAGCTGTTTTTT. It yields the protein CASSQKPGRRVNTGELFF.

This chain connects TRBV6-1 to TRBJ1-4; D is undetermined. The CDR3 runs 17 residues. Trimming removed 1 base at V and 8 bases at J, with 20 bases between. Germline V gene lookup returns CDR1 MNHNS and CDR2 SASEGT. This chain's CDR3 is CASSEVLRSSSREKLFF. The CDR3 DNA reads TGTGCCAGCAGTGAAGTGTTGAGGAGTTCGTCTAGGGAAAAACTGTTTTTT.

J is TRBJ1-2 and V is TRBV27, with D tentatively TRBD1 (6 bases). The CDR3 totals 11 residues. V was shortened by 8 bases and J by 8 bases, with 12 bases between the two germline ends. The germline V gene encodes CDR1 MNHEY and CDR2 SMNVEV (reference sequence). CDR3 nucleotide sequence: TGTGCCAGCGCGGACAGACTGGGCTACACCTTC. This translates into CASADRLGYTF.

In its sample, this clone was seen a few times. Here the CDR3 DNA reads TGCGCCAGCAGCTTGGCCACGGGGAACACTGAAGCTTTCTTT. It codes for CASSLATGNTEAFF. V is TRBV5-1 and J is TRBJ1-1; D unclear. The V gene lost 0 bases and the J gene lost 1 base, with 7 bases spanning the gap. This CDR3 contains 14 residues. Germline V gene sequence: CDR1 SGHRS, CDR2 YFSETQ. The complete variable domain, with remaining parts taken from reference TRBV5-1 and TRBJ1-1, reads KAGVTQTPRYLIKTRGQQVTLSCSPISGHRSVSWYQQTPGQGLQFLFEYFSETQRNKGNFPGRFSGRQFSNSRSEMNVSTLELGDSALYLCASSLATGNTEAFFGQGTRLTVV.

The chain employs TRBV6-5 and TRBJ1-1; D is possibly TRBD1 (6 bases). The CDR3 contains 14 residues. Germline CDR1 MNHEY, CDR2 SVGAGI. V was shortened by 6 bases and J by 2 bases, with 13 bases between the two germline ends. The CDR3 loop reads CASRLQGSNTEAFF. In nucleotides, the CDR3 is TGTGCCAGCAGGCTACAGGGTTCTAACACTGAAGCTTTCTTT.

This chain connects TRBV25-1 to TRBJ1-2; a possible D gene is TRBD1 (6 bases). The CDR3 contains 15 residues. The germline CDR1 and CDR2 sequences are MGHDK and SYGVNS. The ends were cut back, 7 bases at V and 2 bases at J, with 17 bases in the middle. The CDR3 region is CASKTGNSENYGYTF. Written as DNA, the CDR3 is TGTGCCAGCAAAACAGGGAATTCAGAAAACTATGGCTACACCTTC.

This clone was detected only once. The chain employs TRBV6-1 and TRBJ1-4; 8 nucleotides line up with TRBD1. CDR1 MNHNS and CDR2 SASEGT come from the germline V gene. V lost 2 bases and J lost 7; bases outside the gene matches: 6. CDR3 length: 15 amino acids. CDR3 in amino acids: CASSEHTGGSEKLFF. The DNA of the CDR3 is TGTGCCAGCAGTGAACACACAGGGGGTTCTGAAAAACTGTTTTTT.

On this clone: The identical CDR3 is also encoded by other nucleotide sequences in the sample. The chain combines TRBV7-9 with TRBJ1-2; possibly TRBD1 for D (5 bases). The ends were cut back, 1 base at V and 2 bases at J, with 5 bases in the middle. The germline V gene has CDR1 SEHNR and CDR2 FQNEAQ (reference sequence). The CDR3 length is 13 residues. The CDR3 protein is CASSLGQNYGYTF. CDR3 DNA sequence: TGTGCCAGCAGCTTAGGACAGAACTATGGCTACACCTTC.

This clone was counted a few times. The chain combines TRBV7-2 with TRBJ2-1, with TRBD2 matching 8 bases. Germline assignment: CDR1 SGHTA and CDR2 FQGNSA. CDR3 length: 15 amino acids. The V and J ends lost 4 bases and 2 bases, in that order; junction bases with no gene match: 4. The CDR3 region has the DNA TGTGCCAGCAGCTCGGGGGGGAGTACCTACAATGAGCAGTTCTTC. Translated: CASSSGGSTYNEQFF.

The gene calls are TRBV24-1 and TRBJ2-5; 13 positions match TRBD2. Germline assignment: CDR1 KGHDR and CDR2 SFDVKD. Trimming removed 9 bases from V and 2 bases from J; junction bases left unmatched: 8. CDR3 length equals 16 residues. The CDR3 DNA reads TGTGCCACCCATGCCGGACTAGCGGGGGAACAAGAGACCCAGTACTTC. It encodes CATHAGLAGEQETQYF.

This sequence joins TRBV2 and TRBJ2-2, with 7 bases matching TRBD1. Trimming took 6 bases from V and 4 from J; bases not matched to a gene: 8. The CDR3 length is 15 residues. Per the germline V gene, CDR1 is SNHLY and CDR2 is FYNNEI. The CDR3 protein is CASRDRRMSTGELFF. The CDR3 DNA reads as TGTGCCAGCAGGGACAGGAGGATGAGCACCGGGGAGCTGTTTTTT.

This chain links TRBV7-2 with TRBJ1-2; 7 bases align to TRBD1. V trimming: 0 bases; J trimming: 5 bases; junction bases outside the gene matches: 3. The V gene's germline CDR1 is SGHTA and CDR2 FQGNSA. The CDR3 length is 14 residues. DNA of the CDR3: TGTGCCAGCAGCTTAGCTGCCAGGGGGTATGGCTACACCTTC. Protein: CASSLAARGYGYTF.